This T cell receptor beta chain comes out of a study of cytomegalovirus exposure and HLA in healthy donors. PCR used 60 Vbeta primers and 13 Jbeta primers. Clones were sequenced by immunoSEQ multiplex PCR, and TCRdb holds only the in-frame ones, with some missing. This sample has approximately 100,000 clones; 74% occur once, and the top ten carry 2% to 2.5%. The V gene lost 0 bases and the J gene lost 7 bases, with 6 bases spanning the gap. This CDR3 is 13 amino acids long. CDR1 is PRHDT and CDR2 is FYEKMQ in the germline V gene (reference sequence). This clone was counted between two and nine times. This chain links TRBV13 with TRBJ1-4; D is ambiguous. What was sequenced was PBMCs. The receptor's source is a human donor in good health. CDR3 DNA sequence: TGTGCCAGCAGCTTAGGGTCCGTTGAAAAACTGTTTTTT. It codes for CASSLGSVEKLFF.